The source of this T cell receptor (beta chain) is a study of OX40 agonist ivuxolimab in advanced cancers. The wider study: An anti-OX40 (CD134) antibody with agonistic activity, ivuxolimab, was administered to patients. General observations from the study: At doses 0.1 to 3.0 mg/kg, CD4+ and CD8+ clones expanded. Expanded peripheral T-cell antigen specificity went undetermined.

About this clone itself: The antigen is not known.

CDR3 length equals 14 residues. Between the trimmed V and J ends, which lost 2 bases and 0 bases, there was a span of 8 bases. Per germline, CDR1 SGDLS and CDR2 YYNGEE. Repertoires were generated with immunoSEQ multiplex PCR, while TCRdb's copy carries only in-frame clones and drops some. The table records approximately 57,000 clones, about 87% of them present only once. This sequence was found in an adult with an advanced solid tumor such as melanoma, head and neck, liver or kidney cancer. The sample in question was CD4+ or CD8+ T cells sorted from blood, obtained in a trial of the OX40 agonist ivuxolimab. V is TRBV9 and J is TRBJ2-5, with D possibly called TRBD1 or TRBD2 (5 bases each). The CDR3 DNA is TGTGCCAGCAGCGTTCTGGGGGACCAAGAGACCCAGTACTTC. It specifies CASSVLGDQETQYF.